A selection of T cell receptor beta chains follows, all from one sample in a study of T cell responses to AZD1222 COVID-19 vaccine. Generated by immunoSEQ multiplex PCR, the TCRdb table keeps only in-frame clones and is missing some. The sample gives 150,000 or so clones, more than 70% of which show up once; about 2.7% is in the top ten. Sequencing used peripheral blood, obtained on day 0 of AZD1222 vaccination. The receptors were gathered from an adult in good health. The CDR3 runs from the conserved cysteine through the conserved F or W. Fields, in order: CDR3 DNA, CDR3 protein, D gene, J gene, clone size, V gene, CDR3 length. A D gene is named only where the DNA matches it firmly. Size is stated for part of the rows, as once, few or many counts, or as a class when the clone is expanded.

TGTGCCAGCAGTGATCGGGACAGGGGGCCGGTAGACACCATATATTTT,CASSDRDRGPVDTIYF,TRBD1,TRBJ1-3,once,TRBV2,16
TGCGCCAGTGCAGGCACGGGGAGGAGGGGGCCAGATACGCAGTATTTT,CASAGTGRRGPDTQYF,NA,TRBJ2-3,NA,TRBV4-3,16
TGTGCCAGCAGCCCCTCACAGGGGGCTGCCGAGCAGTACTTC,CASSPSQGAAEQYF,TRBD1,TRBJ2-7,NA,TRBV3-1/TRBV3-2,14
TGTGCCAGCAGTGTTCGGGAGAGCTCCTATAATTCACCCCTCCACTTT,CASSVRESSYNSPLHF,NA,TRBJ1-6,NA,TRBV6-1,16
TGTGCCAGCAGTGAAGGCTTGGGGACTTGGGATCAGCCCCAGCATTTT,CASSEGLGTWDQPQHF,NA,TRBJ1-5,NA,TRBV6-1,16
TGTGCCAGCAGTCTCCGCACAGAGCCACCCCTCCACTTT,CASSLRTEPPLHF,NA,TRBJ1-6,NA,TRBV7-2,13
TGTGCCAGCAGCTTGGCCGGGATGTCTAGCGGTTCTTACGAGCAGTACTTC,CASSLAGMSSGSYEQYF,TRBD2,TRBJ2-7,NA,TRBV5-6,17
TGTGCCAGCAGCCAGGAGACAGGAGAAGCTTTCTTT,CASSQETGEAFF,NA,TRBJ1-1,NA,TRBV4-2,12
TGCGCCAGCAGCCAAGTCGGGGTGGAGAACACCGGGGAGCTGTTTTTT,CASSQVGVENTGELFF,NA,TRBJ2-2,NA,TRBV4-1,16
TGTGCCAGCAGCGTCCAACAGGGAGATGAACTGTTTTTT,CASSVQQGDELFF,NA,TRBJ1-4,once,TRBV9,13
TGTGCCAGCAGCGTAGTGGGCGAGCAGTACTTC,CASSVVGEQYF,NA,TRBJ2-7,NA,TRBV9,11
TGTGCCAGCAGCCTTCGGACTAGCGTCGCCCCCTACGAGCAGTACTTC,CASSLRTSVAPYEQYF,TRBD2,TRBJ2-7,NA,TRBV5-4,16
TGTGCCAGCAGCAGCGACAGGGAAATCCACGAGCAGTACTTC,CASSSDREIHEQYF,TRBD1,TRBJ2-7,NA,TRBV11-2,14
TGTGCCAGCAGCTTGGAACAGGGGTATTCCCTCCACTTT,CASSLEQGYSLHF,TRBD1,TRBJ1-6,NA,TRBV5-6,13
TGTGCCAGCAGTTTAAGCGCTGTCGGGACGACGCTGGGCCTTTCCACTGAAGCTTTCTTT,CASSLSAVGTTLGLSTEAFF,NA,TRBJ1-1,NA,TRBV27,20
TGCGCCAGCAGCCGCCGGGACAGGGACTACGAGCAGTACTTC,CASSRRDRDYEQYF,TRBD1,TRBJ2-7,NA,TRBV4-1,14
TGCGCCAGCAGCCCTAGGAGGGAACTAGCCAAAAACATTCAGTACTTC,CASSPRRELAKNIQYF,NA,TRBJ2-4,NA,TRBV4-1,16
TGTGCCAGCAGCGGATCCCCTAACTATGGCTACACCTTC,CASSGSPNYGYTF,NA,TRBJ1-2,NA,TRBV28,13
TGTGCCAGCAGTTTAAGCCAGGCTTCACCCCTCCACTTT,CASSLSQASPLHF,NA,TRBJ1-6,once,TRBV12-3/TRBV12-4,13
TGTGCCAGCAGCGTTAACAGGGGTGGAGACACCGGGGAGCTGTTTTTT,CASSVNRGGDTGELFF,TRBD1,TRBJ2-2,once,TRBV9,16
TGTGCCAGCAGCTTAGGGGGGACAGGGGGCCGCAATCAGCCCCAGCATTTT,CASSLGGTGGRNQPQHF,TRBD1,TRBJ1-5,NA,TRBV7-2,17
TGCAGCGTCCAAGCCCGGGGTGGTCGCGGCTACACCTTC,CSVQARGGRGYTF,NA,TRBJ1-2,NA,TRBV29-1,13
TGTGCCTGGAGACAGGGGTTGAGGTCCTATAATTCACCCCTCCACTTT,CAWRQGLRSYNSPLHF,TRBD1,TRBJ1-6,NA,TRBV30,16
TGTGCCAGCAGCCAAGATAGAGGGGGCAGAGAAAAACTGTTTTTT,CASSQDRGGREKLFF,TRBD1,TRBJ1-4,NA,TRBV3-1/TRBV3-2,15
TGTGCCAGCAGCCACCTCGTTCCGGGACGGATGAACACTGAAGCTTTCTTT,CASSHLVPGRMNTEAFF,NA,TRBJ1-1,NA,TRBV14,17
TGTGCCAGCAGTTCTCTTACAGGGCTCGCGGGAGGTCAAGAGACCCAGTACTTC,CASSSLTGLAGGQETQYF,TRBD2,TRBJ2-5,NA,TRBV6-2/TRBV6-3,18
TGTGCCAGTAGTAAAAAAGTAGCCAAAAACATTCAGTACTTC,CASSKKVAKNIQYF,NA,TRBJ2-4,NA,TRBV19,14
TGTGCCAGCTCACCACCTACAACGAGAGAGCAGTTCTTC,CASSPPTTREQFF,NA,TRBJ2-1,NA,TRBV18,13
TGTGCCAGCAGCTTAGCGCTCGGCTTGGGGTACGAGCAGTACTTC,CASSLALGLGYEQYF,NA,TRBJ2-7,NA,TRBV7-2,15
TGCGCCAGCAGCTGGGAGGGGGCCGGGTATGGCTACACCTTC,CASSWEGAGYGYTF,TRBD1,TRBJ1-2,NA,TRBV5-1,14
TGTGCCAGCAACCAACAGGGACCCGGGGAGCTGTTTTTT,CASNQQGPGELFF,NA,TRBJ2-2,NA,TRBV9,13
TGTGCCAGCAGCACCAGGGGACTAGCGGGAGGAGAGACCCAGTACTTC,CASSTRGLAGGETQYF,TRBD2,TRBJ2-5,NA,TRBV9,16
TGTGCCAGCAGCTTAACAGGTTCAGGTAACACTGAAGCTTTCTTT,CASSLTGSGNTEAFF,NA,TRBJ1-1,NA,TRBV7-9,15
TGTGCCAGCAGCTTTGAGCAGGGGGCCTCCTACGAGCAGTACTTC,CASSFEQGASYEQYF,TRBD1,TRBJ2-7,NA,TRBV7-2,15
TGTGCCAGCAGCGCGACCGGGACTCTATACAATGAGCAGTTCTTC,CASSATGTLYNEQFF,NA,TRBJ2-1,NA,TRBV9,15
TGTGCCAGCTCACCCTCCGAGGCTCAGACCCAGTACTTC,CASSPSEAQTQYF,NA,TRBJ2-5,NA,TRBV18,13
TGTGCCAGTAGTATAGCTCCAGGCGCCTATGGCTACACCTTC,CASSIAPGAYGYTF,NA,TRBJ1-2,NA,TRBV19,14
TGTGCCACCAGCAGAGTTGAGACAGGGGACCCCGGGGAGCTGTTTTTT,CATSRVETGDPGELFF,TRBD1,TRBJ2-2,NA,TRBV15,16
TGCGCCAGCAGCCAAGATTCGGCAGGGGGTGACACCGGGGAGCTGTTTTTT,CASSQDSAGGDTGELFF,TRBD1,TRBJ2-2,NA,TRBV4-1,17
TGCAGCGGGGGAAGGACGACTGAAGCTTTCTTT,CSGGRTTEAFF,NA,TRBJ1-1,NA,TRBV29-1,11
TGCGCCAGCAGCTTTCCCAGGAACTCTGGGGCCAACGTCCTGACTTTC,CASSFPRNSGANVLTF,NA,TRBJ2-6,NA,TRBV5-1,16
TGTGCCAGCACCCGGACTAGCGGGACCTACGAGCAGTACTTC,CASTRTSGTYEQYF,TRBD2,TRBJ2-7,NA,TRBV7-6,14
TGTGCCAGCAGTCCCCTGTTAACCCAAGGCAGGGGTGTGACTGAAGCTTTCTTT,CASSPLLTQGRGVTEAFF,NA,TRBJ1-1,NA,TRBV6-2/TRBV6-3,18
TGCAGTGCTAGACGGGACCTGGGAGCTTTCTTT,CSARRDLGAFF,NA,TRBJ1-1,once,TRBV20-1,11
TGTGCCAGCAGCGAAACCGGGACTTCCTACGAGCAGTACTTC,CASSETGTSYEQYF,NA,TRBJ2-7,NA,TRBV9,14
TGTGCCAGCACTCCCGGGGACAGGGACTATGGCTACACCTTC,CASTPGDRDYGYTF,TRBD1,TRBJ1-2,NA,TRBV28,14
TGTGCCAGCAGCCAAGAACTCGGTCAGCCCCAGCATTTT,CASSQELGQPQHF,NA,TRBJ1-5,few,TRBV3-1/TRBV3-2,13
TGCGCCAGCAGCCAAGAAAGACCCGAGCGGGGGGAGCAGTTCTTC,CASSQERPERGEQFF,TRBD2,TRBJ2-1,once,TRBV4-1,15
TGCGCCAGCAGCTTTGGACAGTCCTACTCCTACGAGCAGTACTTC,CASSFGQSYSYEQYF,NA,TRBJ2-7,NA,TRBV5-1,15
TGTGCCAGCAGCTTAGTACCGGTGGCCACTGAAGCTTTCTTT,CASSLVPVATEAFF,NA,TRBJ1-1,NA,TRBV7-2,14
TGTGCCAGAAGCTTAGGGTCGTCGGGGACATCTTCTCCTCAGCCCCAGCATTTT,CARSLGSSGTSSPQPQHF,NA,TRBJ1-5,NA,TRBV7-5,18
TGCGCCAGCAGCCAACCTTCGGAGGGTATTAATGAAAAACTGTTTTTT,CASSQPSEGINEKLFF,NA,TRBJ1-4,NA,TRBV4-1,16
TGCGCCAGCAGCTTGGCGGGAACATGGATCGATGAGCAGTTCTTC,CASSLAGTWIDEQFF,NA,TRBJ2-1,NA,TRBV5-1,15
TGTGCCAGCAGCTTAGAGGGACTAACAACAGATACGCAGTATTTT,CASSLEGLTTDTQYF,TRBD2,TRBJ2-3,NA,TRBV11-1,15
TGCGCCAGCAGCTTTAGTGGCGGTAACTATGGCTACACCTTC,CASSFSGGNYGYTF,NA,TRBJ1-2,NA,TRBV5-1,14